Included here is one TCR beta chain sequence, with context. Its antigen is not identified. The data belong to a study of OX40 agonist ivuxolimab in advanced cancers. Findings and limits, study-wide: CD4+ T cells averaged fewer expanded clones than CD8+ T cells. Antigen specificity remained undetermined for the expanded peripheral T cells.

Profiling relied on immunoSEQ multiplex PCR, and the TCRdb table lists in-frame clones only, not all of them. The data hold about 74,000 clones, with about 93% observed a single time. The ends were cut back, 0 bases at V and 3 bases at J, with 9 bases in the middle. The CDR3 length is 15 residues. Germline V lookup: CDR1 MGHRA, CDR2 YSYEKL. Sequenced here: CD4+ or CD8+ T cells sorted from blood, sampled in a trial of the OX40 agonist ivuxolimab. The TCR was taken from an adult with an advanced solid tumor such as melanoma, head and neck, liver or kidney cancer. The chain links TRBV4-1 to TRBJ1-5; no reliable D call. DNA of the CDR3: TGCGCCAGCAGCCAAGAAAGCGCCAACAATCAGCCCCAGCATTTT. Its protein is CASSQESANNQPQHF.